Following are 6 T cell receptor beta chains from one sample sequenced in a study of Ad26.COV2.S vaccination and SARS-CoV-2 variants. Clones were read by immunoSEQ multiplex PCR, and TCRdb kept only the in-frame ones, dropping some. The sample consists of roughly 700,000 clones, roughly 90% of them appearing once. The treatment was: 15 to 20 received Ad26.COV2.S at low or high dose, single or two shots; about five received placebo; per-sample allocation not given. Sampling took place 63 days after the first vaccine or placebo injection. The material sequenced was peripheral blood, taken in a trial of Ad26.COV2.S vaccine versus placebo. Source of these receptors: a person aged 18 to 65 who received the Ad26.COV2.S COVID-19 vaccine or a placebo.

This rearrangement joins TRBV7-9 to TRBJ1-6; the D is unclear. Trimming removed 4 bases at V and 5 bases at J, with 6 bases between. This CDR3 spans 13 amino acids. Germline CDR1 SEHNR, CDR2 FQNEAQ (reference sequence). The CDR3 nucleotides are TGTGCCAGCAGCTCGATAGATAATTCACCCCTCCACTTT. This sequence encodes CASSSIDNSPLHF.

The gene calls are TRBV6-1 and TRBJ1-3, with 7 bases fitting TRBD1. V lost 2 bases and J lost 5; bases outside the gene matches: 3. The germline gives CDR1 MNHNS, CDR2 SASEGT. CDR3 length: 14 residues. The CDR3 spells CASSEQQGRNTIYF. In nucleotides, the CDR3 is TGTGCCAGCAGTGAACAACAGGGGAGAAACACCATATATTTT.

The V gene is TRBV5-1, the J gene TRBJ2-1; 7 bases match TRBD2. Unmatched junction bases numbered 17, after V lost 3 bases and J lost 8 bases. The CDR3 length is 17 residues. The germline CDR1 and CDR2 sequences are SGHRS and YFSETQ. Here the CDR3 DNA reads TGCGCCAGCAGCTCCGGAATTCGGGGCACTAGCGAACATGAGCAGTTCTTC. Protein: CASSSGIRGTSEHEQFF.

V is TRBV4-1 and J is TRBJ1-2; D unresolved. V gave up 0 bases and J gave up 4 bases, with 9 bases separating them. From germline, CDR1 is MGHRA and CDR2 YSYEKL. This CDR3 region has 14 residues. The CDR3: CASSQDGWPYGYTF. CDR3 bases: TGCGCCAGCAGCCAAGACGGATGGCCCTATGGCTACACCTTC.

J is TRBJ1-5 and V is TRBV3-1 (or the pseudogene TRBV3-2); unclear D gene. Trimming removed 0 bases at V and 3 bases at J, with 9 bases between. Per the germline V gene, CDR1 is LGHDT and CDR2 is YNNKEL (reference sequence). The CDR3 extends over 15 amino acids. The CDR3 sequence: CASSQDTGFNQPQHF. CDR3 sequence (DNA): TGTGCCAGCAGCCAAGATACGGGATTCAATCAGCCCCAGCATTTT.

The chain uses TRBV6-1 and TRBJ2-1, with 8 bases identical to TRBD2. This CDR3 region has 16 residues. Trimming cost V 4 bases and J 0 bases; bases outside gene matches: 5. The germline V gene encodes CDR1 MNHNS and CDR2 SASEGT. The CDR3 DNA is TGTGCCAGCAGTGTGACTAGCGTCAGCTCCTACAATGAGCAGTTCTTC. Protein product: CASSVTSVSSYNEQFF.